The 27 T cell receptor beta chains reported below all come from one sample, sequenced in a study of cytomegalovirus exposure and HLA in healthy donors. Researchers ran the PCR with 60 Vbeta and 13 Jbeta primers. The method was immunoSEQ multiplex PCR; TCRdb's version includes in-frame clones alone and lacks a portion of them. The sample records 150,000 to 200,000 clones, around 80% being singletons. The sample comprised PBMCs. The receptors shown here come from a man between 18 and 35 years old in good health and CMV-seropositive.

The CDR3 bases are TGTGCCAGCAGGACTAGCGGGATATACGAGCAGTACTTC. Its translation: CASRTSGIYEQYF. The chain links TRBV2 to TRBJ2-7, with 11 bases identical to TRBD2. This CDR3 has 13 amino acids. The J segment lost 4 bases and the V segment lost 6 bases, leaving 2 bases of the junction unmatched. Germline V gives CDR1 SNHLY, CDR2 FYNNEI.

The chain combines TRBV18 with TRBJ2-4; TRBD1 agrees at 9 bases. V shed 1 base and J 1 base; nucleotides not matched to a gene: 8. The V gene's germline CDR1 is KGHSH and CDR2 LQKENI. The CDR3 is 18 residues long. DNA for the CDR3: TGTGCCAGCTCACCACTACAGGGGGCCGGGCGGGCCAAAAACATTCAGTACTTC. This sequence encodes CASSPLQGAGRAKNIQYF.

V and J are TRBV28 and TRBJ1-3; D uncertain. Trimming stripped 2 bases from V and 0 bases from J, with 11 bases between. Germline V gene sequence: CDR1 MDHEN, CDR2 SYDVKM. This CDR3 region has 16 residues. CDR3 loop: CASSLPGVSSGNTIYF. For the CDR3, the DNA is TGTGCCAGCAGTTTACCCGGGGTGAGCTCTGGAAACACCATATATTTT.

A few counts support this clone. The rearrangement uses TRBV27 and TRBJ2-7; D is undetermined. The CDR3 length is 12 residues. V lost 5 bases to trimming and J lost 3 bases, with 8 bases between them. Germline lookup yields CDR1 MNHEY and CDR2 SMNVEV (reference sequence). CDR3 sequence reads: CASSPPFYEQYF. The CDR3 DNA is TGTGCCAGCAGTCCCCCTTTCTACGAGCAGTACTTC.

The chain uses TRBV27 and TRBJ2-3; D is ambiguous. Germline CDR1 is MNHEY and CDR2 is SMNVEV (reference sequence). Trimming took 3 bases from V and 0 from J, leaving 7 bases between them. The CDR3 contains 14 residues. The CDR3 region is CASSLPGSTDTQYF. CDR3 DNA: TGTGCCAGCAGTTTGCCAGGTAGCACAGATACGCAGTATTTT.

The V gene is TRBV27, the J gene TRBJ1-1; D ambiguous. Trimming took off 0 bases at V and 5 bases at J, with 10 bases between the two ends. Germline lookup yields CDR1 MNHEY and CDR2 SMNVEV (reference sequence). CDR3 size: 14 residues. The CDR3 bases are TGTGCCAGCAGTTTATCTCTCTCGAGGACTGAAGCTTTCTTT. It translates to CASSLSLSRTEAFF.

The chain joins TRBV6-6 to TRBJ1-5, with 12 bases fitting TRBD1. V was clipped by 6 bases and J by 7 bases; unmatched bases: 10. The germline V gene encodes CDR1 MNHNY and CDR2 SVGAGI (reference sequence). The CDR3 covers 16 residues. CDR3 bases: TGTGCCAGCAGCTCTTTCGGGACAGGGGGCGAACAGCCCCAGCATTTT. Its translation: CASSSFGTGGEQPQHF.

This clone was counted between two and nine times. V and J are TRBV28 and TRBJ2-7, with 8 bases identical to TRBD2. V lost 3 bases, J lost 7 bases, and 8 bases stayed unmatched. This CDR3 has 14 residues. CDR1 and CDR2 from the germline V gene are MDHEN and SYDVKM. CDR3 residues: CASSFPGLEREQYF. DNA for the CDR3: TGTGCCAGCAGTTTTCCGGGACTAGAGCGGGAGCAGTACTTC.

The rearrangement uses TRBV19 and TRBJ1-3, with D possibly matching TRBD1 (6 bases). The V end was cut by 5 bases, the J end by 4 bases, with 18 bases between. CDR3 length equals 16 residues. In germline, CDR1 is LNHDA, CDR2 SQIVND (reference sequence). The CDR3 region is CASSSQGMAGGNTIYF. The CDR3 DNA is TGTGCCAGTAGTTCTCAGGGGATGGCAGGAGGAAACACCATATATTTT.

This clone has only a few counts. The chain joins TRBV5-1 to TRBJ1-5; the match to TRBD1 covers 10 bases. V lost 3 bases and J lost 5; bases outside the gene matches: 2. This CDR3 comprises 14 residues. Germline V gene lookup returns CDR1 SGHRS and CDR2 YFSETQ. CDR3 sequence (DNA): TGCGCCAGCAGCTGGGGGACAGGGGATCAGCCCCAGCATTTT. It specifies CASSWGTGDQPQHF.

The chain carries TRBV5-1 and TRBJ2-3; TRBD2 is a possible D gene (5 bases). The germline V gene has CDR1 SGHRS and CDR2 YFSETQ. This CDR3 is built from 15 residues. V gave up 2 bases and J gave up 1 base, with 11 bases separating them. As DNA, the CDR3 is TGCGCCAGCAGCTTAGCGGTATTAGGCACAGATACGCAGTATTTT. Translating gives CASSLAVLGTDTQYF.

The chain is built from TRBV28 and TRBJ1-1; D unclear. The CDR3 is 13 amino acids. The V end was cut by 5 bases, the J end by 0 bases, with 7 bases between. Germline V CDR1 and CDR2: MDHEN, SYDVKM. CDR3 DNA: TGTGCCAGCAGTCTACCAATGAACACTGAAGCTTTCTTT. Translating gives CASSLPMNTEAFF.

In the case of this clone: One end of the junction varies from germline; a read error may be responsible. This chain uses TRBV7-9 with TRBJ1-1; 7 bases agree with TRBD1. CDR3 length: 16 amino acids. Germline assignment: CDR1 SEHNR and CDR2 FQNEAQ (reference sequence). CDR3 in DNA: TGTTCCAGCAGCATGCCCAGGGGGACCATGAACACTGAAGCTTTCTTT. The encoded protein is CSSSMPRGTMNTEAFF.

The table lists this clone with a count of one. The chain is built from TRBV5-6 and TRBJ2-1, with TRBD1 matching 9 bases. The CDR3 totals 15 residues. The J segment lost 6 bases and the V segment lost 4 bases, leaving 8 bases of the junction unmatched. Germline V gene data show CDR1 as SGHDT and CDR2 as YYEEEE. The CDR3 is CASSQGQGPSNEQFF. The CDR3 DNA reads TGTGCCAGCAGCCAGGGACAGGGTCCCTCCAATGAGCAGTTCTTC.

The chain couples TRBV2 to TRBJ2-4; D remains unclear. V lost 3 bases and J 0 bases, leaving 6 bases between the germline ends. The V gene's germline CDR1 is SNHLY and CDR2 FYNNEI. The CDR3 is made up of 14 amino acids. CDR3 loop: CASSDSLAKNIQYF. The CDR3 DNA sequence: TGTGCCAGCAGTGACTCTTTAGCCAAAAACATTCAGTACTTC.

V usage is TRBV7-3 and J usage is TRBJ1-6, with D unclear. Germline-derived CDR1 and CDR2 are SGHTA and FQGTGA. Trimming took 1 base from V and 5 from J, leaving 9 bases between them. The CDR3 length is 15 residues. Here the CDR3 reads CASSLMAGDNSPLHF. For the CDR3, the DNA is TGTGCCAGCAGCTTAATGGCAGGTGATAATTCACCCCTCCACTTT.

The rearrangement joins TRBV6-5 to TRBJ2-7, with 7 bases matching TRBD2. This CDR3 region has 16 residues. Unmatched junction bases numbered 11, after V lost 0 bases and J lost 6 bases. The germline CDR1 and CDR2 sequences are MNHEY and SVGAGI. CDR3 DNA: TGTGCCAGCAGTTACTCGGGATCGGCGGGAGCTAGCGAGCAGTACTTC. Translating gives CASSYSGSAGASEQYF.

The CDR3 reads CASSLAGTGVNTEAFF. CDR3 coding DNA: TGTGCCAGCAGCTTGGCCGGGACAGGGGTGAACACTGAAGCTTTCTTT. The genes are TRBV5-4 and TRBJ1-1, with 10 positions matching TRBD1. The CDR3 spans 16 residues. V trimming: 0 bases; J trimming: 0 bases; junction bases outside the gene matches: 2. Germline V gene lookup returns CDR1 SGHNT and CDR2 YYREEE (reference sequence).

The chain uses TRBV5-4 and TRBJ2-1, with unresolved D. In germline, CDR1 is SGHNT, CDR2 YYREEE (reference sequence). This CDR3 has 16 amino acids. The V and J ends lost 4 bases and 0 bases respectively, with 14 bases between them. Written as DNA, the CDR3 is TGTGCCAGCAGCCGAACCGTTGCGAGCTCCTACAATGAGCAGTTCTTC. Protein sequence: CASSRTVASSYNEQFF. Full variable domain (rest looked up from reference TRBV5-4 and TRBJ2-1): ETGVTQSPTHLIKTRGQQVTLRCSSQSGHNTVSWYQQALGQGPQFIFQYYREEENGRGNFPPRFSGLQFPNYSSELNVNALELDDSALYLCASSRTVASSYNEQFFGPGTRLTVL.

This clone was found a few times. The chain couples TRBV7-8 to TRBJ2-1; 10 bases align to TRBD2. The germline V gene encodes CDR1 SGHVS and CDR2 FQNEAQ. The J segment lost 4 bases and the V segment lost 2 bases, leaving 8 bases of the junction unmatched. The CDR3 consists of 17 residues. CDR3 DNA sequence: TGTGCCAGCAGCTTATCGGCTAGCGGGAGTACGTACAATGAGCAGTTCTTC. Residues: CASSLSASGSTYNEQFF.

A remark on this clone: Additional DNA sequences in this sample encode the identical CDR3. The rearrangement links TRBV6-5 to TRBJ2-3, with 9 nucleotides matching TRBD2. J gave up 4 bases and V 2 bases, and 4 bases lay outside the gene matches. This CDR3 contains 15 residues. Germline CDR1 and CDR2: MNHEY and SVGAGI. The CDR3 nucleotides read TGTGCCAGCAGTTACGGGGCGGGAGGGCCAGATACGCAGTATTTT. Residues: CASSYGAGGPDTQYF.

The chain joins TRBV4-1 to TRBJ2-3; maybe TRBD1 (5 bases). The CDR3 totals 15 residues. Germline V gives CDR1 MGHRA, CDR2 YSYEKL. Trimming pared 0 bases from V and 2 bases from J, leaving 9 bases between. The chain's CDR3 is CASSQERQYTDTQYF. The CDR3 region has the DNA TGCGCCAGCAGCCAAGAGCGACAGTACACAGATACGCAGTATTTT.

This chain uses TRBV5-6 with TRBJ2-7, with no clear D. With 0 bases removed from V and 2 bases from J, the gap between germline ends came to 15 bases. The CDR3 sequence is 16 residues long. Germline V gene lookup returns CDR1 SGHDT and CDR2 YYEEEE. CDR3 protein: CASSLDKSELTYEQYF. For the CDR3, the DNA is TGTGCCAGCAGCTTGGATAAATCCGAACTAACCTACGAGCAGTACTTC.

The chain has TRBV29-1 and TRBJ2-1; a possible D gene is TRBD2 (6 bases). The CDR3 sequence is 14 residues long. Germline loops: CDR1 SQVTM, CDR2 ANQGSEA. Trimming removed 7 bases from V and 4 bases from J, with 17 bases in between. CDR3 in amino acids: CSAARDSGYNEQFF. The CDR3 DNA is TGCAGCGCCGCGAGGGATAGCGGTTACAATGAGCAGTTCTTC.

This clone has just a few counts. J is TRBJ1-1 and V is TRBV11-2; D call uncertain. The CDR3 totals 13 residues. The germline gives CDR1 SGHAT, CDR2 FQNNGV. Between the trimmed V and J ends, which lost 3 bases and 0 bases, there was a span of 5 bases. The CDR3 protein is CASSFDMNTEAFF. The CDR3 coding sequence is TGTGCCAGCAGCTTCGACATGAACACTGAAGCTTTCTTT.

The rearrangement joins TRBV13 to TRBJ2-7, with D maybe TRBD2 (6 bases). This CDR3 comprises 14 residues. V gave up 5 bases and J gave up 8 bases, with 19 bases separating them. Per the germline V gene, CDR1 is PRHDT and CDR2 is FYEKMQ (reference sequence). The DNA for the CDR3 is TGTGCCAGCAGCCCCACGACTAGGGGAAGTAAGCAGTACTTC. Its protein product is CASSPTTRGSKQYF.

The sample holds one count of this clone. V gene TRBV5-1 combines with J gene TRBJ2-7, with 7 bases matching TRBD2. In germline, CDR1 is SGHRS, CDR2 YFSETQ. J lost 6 bases, V lost 3 bases, and 15 bases had no gene match. The CDR3 runs 16 residues. CDR3 region: CASSWGGEGRSGEQYF. The CDR3 nucleotides are TGCGCCAGCAGCTGGGGGGGGGAGGGCCGTTCGGGCGAGCAGTACTTC. Drawing the rest from reference TRBV5-1 and TRBJ2-7, the complete variable domain is KAGVTQTPRYLIKTRGQQVTLSCSPISGHRSVSWYQQTPGQGLQFLFEYFSETQRNKGNFPGRFSGRQFSNSRSEMNVSTLELGDSALYLCASSWGGEGRSGEQYFGPGTRLTVT.